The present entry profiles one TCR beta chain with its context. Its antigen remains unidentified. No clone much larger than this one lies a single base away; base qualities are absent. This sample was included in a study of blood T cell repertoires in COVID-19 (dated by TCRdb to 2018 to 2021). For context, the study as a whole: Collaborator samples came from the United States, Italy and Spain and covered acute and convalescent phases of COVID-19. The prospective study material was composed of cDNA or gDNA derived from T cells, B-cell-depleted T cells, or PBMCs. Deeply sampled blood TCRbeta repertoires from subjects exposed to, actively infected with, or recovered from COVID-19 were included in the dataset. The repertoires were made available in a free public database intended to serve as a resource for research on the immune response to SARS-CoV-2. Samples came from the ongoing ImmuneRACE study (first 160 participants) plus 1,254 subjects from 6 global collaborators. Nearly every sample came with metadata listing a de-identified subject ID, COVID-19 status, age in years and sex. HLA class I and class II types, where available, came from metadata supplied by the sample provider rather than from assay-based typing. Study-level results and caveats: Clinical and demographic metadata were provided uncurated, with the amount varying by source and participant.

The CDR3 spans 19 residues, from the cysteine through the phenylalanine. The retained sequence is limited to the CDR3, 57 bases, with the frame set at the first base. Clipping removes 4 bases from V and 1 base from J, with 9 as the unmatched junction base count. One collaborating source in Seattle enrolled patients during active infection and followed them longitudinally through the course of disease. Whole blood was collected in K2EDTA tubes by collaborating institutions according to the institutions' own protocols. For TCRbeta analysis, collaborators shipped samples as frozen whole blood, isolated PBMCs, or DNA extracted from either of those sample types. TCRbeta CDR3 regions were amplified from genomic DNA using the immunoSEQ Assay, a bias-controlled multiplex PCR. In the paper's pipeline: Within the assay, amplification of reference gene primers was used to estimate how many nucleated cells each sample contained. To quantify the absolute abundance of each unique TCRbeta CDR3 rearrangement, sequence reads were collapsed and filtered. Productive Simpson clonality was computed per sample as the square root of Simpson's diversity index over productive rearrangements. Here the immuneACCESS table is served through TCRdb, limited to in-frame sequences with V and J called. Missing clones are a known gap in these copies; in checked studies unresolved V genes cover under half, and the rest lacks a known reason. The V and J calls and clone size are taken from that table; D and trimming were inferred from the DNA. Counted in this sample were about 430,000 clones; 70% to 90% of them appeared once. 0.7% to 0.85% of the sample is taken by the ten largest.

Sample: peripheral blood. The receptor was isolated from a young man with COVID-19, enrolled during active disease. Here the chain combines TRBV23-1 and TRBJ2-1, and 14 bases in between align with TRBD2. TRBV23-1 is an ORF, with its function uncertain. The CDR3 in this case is CASSPTGTSGRLSYNEQFF. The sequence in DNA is TGCGCCAGCAGTCCGACCGGGACTAGCGGGAGATTATCCTACAATGAGCAGTTCTTC.